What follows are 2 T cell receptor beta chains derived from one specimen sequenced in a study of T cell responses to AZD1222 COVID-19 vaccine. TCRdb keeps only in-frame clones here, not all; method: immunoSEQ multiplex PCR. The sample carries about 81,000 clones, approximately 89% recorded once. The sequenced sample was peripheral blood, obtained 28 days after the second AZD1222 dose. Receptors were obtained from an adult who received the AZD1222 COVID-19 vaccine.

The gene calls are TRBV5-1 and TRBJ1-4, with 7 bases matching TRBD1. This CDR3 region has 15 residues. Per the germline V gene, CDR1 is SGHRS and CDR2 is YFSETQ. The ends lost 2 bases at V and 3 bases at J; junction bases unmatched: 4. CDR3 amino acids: CASSFQGGPNEKLFF. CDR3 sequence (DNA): TGCGCCAGCAGCTTCCAGGGGGGCCCTAATGAAAAACTGTTTTTT.

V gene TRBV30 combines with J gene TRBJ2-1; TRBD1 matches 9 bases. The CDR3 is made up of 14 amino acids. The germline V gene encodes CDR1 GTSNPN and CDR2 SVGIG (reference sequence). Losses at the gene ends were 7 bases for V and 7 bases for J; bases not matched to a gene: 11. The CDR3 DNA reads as TGTGCCTTCAGAACCGGGACAGGGCGGAATGAGCAGTTCTTC. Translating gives CAFRTGTGRNEQFF.